This T cell receptor beta chain was profiled in a study of cytomegalovirus exposure and HLA in healthy donors. Findings and limits, study-wide: Among TCR sequences, most were rare, though some public TCRs appeared in many donors. In a later analysis, an Asian-associated ancestry cluster reportedly showed fewer N-insertions than the 666-donor mean.

Per germline, CDR1 MGHRA and CDR2 YSYEKL. The CDR3 length is 17 residues. V lost 5 bases and J lost 0, with 18 bases in between. Turning to this clone: The antigen remains undetermined.

PCR amplification relied on 60 Vbeta primers (plus 13 Jbeta primers). Profiling relied on immunoSEQ multiplex PCR, and the TCRdb table lists in-frame clones only, not all of them. This table holds roughly 160,000 clones, roughly 85% found once. This clonotype was obtained from a boy aged 2 to 10 in good health and CMV-seronegative. Sequencing used PBMCs. V gene TRBV4-1 combines with J gene TRBJ2-3, with no clear D. CDR3: CASSSQLVETSTDTQYF. CDR3 coding DNA: TGCGCCAGCAGCAGCCAATTGGTAGAGACTAGCACAGATACGCAGTATTTT.